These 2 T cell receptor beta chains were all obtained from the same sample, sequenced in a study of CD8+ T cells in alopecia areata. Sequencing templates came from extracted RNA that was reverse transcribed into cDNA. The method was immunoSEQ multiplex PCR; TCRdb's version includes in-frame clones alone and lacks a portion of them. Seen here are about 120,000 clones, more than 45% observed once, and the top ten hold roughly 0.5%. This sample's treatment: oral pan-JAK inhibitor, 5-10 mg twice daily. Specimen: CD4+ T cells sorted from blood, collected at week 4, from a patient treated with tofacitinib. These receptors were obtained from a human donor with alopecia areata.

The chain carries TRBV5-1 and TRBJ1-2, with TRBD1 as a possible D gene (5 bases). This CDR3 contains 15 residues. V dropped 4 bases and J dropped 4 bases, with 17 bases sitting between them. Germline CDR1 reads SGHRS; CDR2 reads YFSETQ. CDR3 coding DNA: TGCGCCAGCAGCCGAAGCCGGGACTCGGGCTATGGCTACACCTTC. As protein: CASSRSRDSGYGYTF.

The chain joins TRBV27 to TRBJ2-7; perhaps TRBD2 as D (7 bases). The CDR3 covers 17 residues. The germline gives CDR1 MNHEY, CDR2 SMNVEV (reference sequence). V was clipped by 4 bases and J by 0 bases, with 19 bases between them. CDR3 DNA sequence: TGTGCCAGCAGTTCCATAGGGGGACTACAATACTCCTACGAGCAGTACTTC. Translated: CASSSIGGLQYSYEQYF.